This T cell receptor beta chain was found in a study of T cells in Graves' hyperthyroidism and ophthalmopathy. At least ten counts were recorded for this clonotype. The CDR3 consists of 13 residues. Germline lookup yields CDR1 SEHNR and CDR2 FQNEAQ (reference sequence). The junction had 2 bases not matched to a gene; V was cut back by 1 base and J by 5 bases. What was amplified from RNA transcripts were TCR beta CDR3 regions. RT-PCR in the first round (using the HTBI primer set) targeted the TCR CDR3. In TCRdb, the multiplex PCR reads were re-called with MiXCR into one record per CDR3 protein. Of more than 150,000 distinct CDR3 sequences listed, more than 15% are singletons.

This sequence joins TRBV7-9 and TRBJ2-7; 7 bases match TRBD1. The material sequenced was blood. The clonotype originates from a woman between 50 and 59 years old with Graves' hyperthyroidism. DNA of the CDR3: TGTGCCAGCAGCTTAGGACAGGGCCACGAGCAGTACTTC. It yields the protein CASSLGQGHEQYF. Complete variable domain (other parts from reference TRBV7-9 and TRBJ2-7): DTGVSQNPRHKITKRGQNVTFRCDPISEHNRLYWYRQTLGQGPEFLTYFQNEAQLEKSRLLSDRFSAERPKGSFSTLEIQRTEQGDSAMYLCASSLGQGHEQYFGPGTRLTVT.